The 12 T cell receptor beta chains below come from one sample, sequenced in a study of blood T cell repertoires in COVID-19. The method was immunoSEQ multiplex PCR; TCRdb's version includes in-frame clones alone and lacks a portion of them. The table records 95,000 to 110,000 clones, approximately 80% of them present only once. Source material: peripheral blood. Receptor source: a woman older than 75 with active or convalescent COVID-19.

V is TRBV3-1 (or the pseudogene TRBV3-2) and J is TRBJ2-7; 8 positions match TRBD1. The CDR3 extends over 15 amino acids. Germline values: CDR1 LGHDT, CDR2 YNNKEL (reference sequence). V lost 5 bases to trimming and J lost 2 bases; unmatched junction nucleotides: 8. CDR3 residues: CASSVDRVPTYEQYF. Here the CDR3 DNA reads TGTGCCAGCAGCGTGGACAGGGTCCCAACCTACGAGCAGTACTTC.

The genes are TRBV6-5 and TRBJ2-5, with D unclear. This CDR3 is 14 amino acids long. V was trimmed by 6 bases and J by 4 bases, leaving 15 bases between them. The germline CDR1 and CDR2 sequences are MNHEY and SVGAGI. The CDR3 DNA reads TGTGCCAGCAGCATTCCAGGCGAACGAGAGACCCAGTACTTC. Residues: CASSIPGERETQYF.

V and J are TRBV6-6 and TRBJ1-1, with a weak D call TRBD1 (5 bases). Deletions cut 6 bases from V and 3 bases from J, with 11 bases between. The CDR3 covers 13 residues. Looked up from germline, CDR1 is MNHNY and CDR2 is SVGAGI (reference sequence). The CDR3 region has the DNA TGTGCCAGCAGCGGCAGGGTGGACACTGAAGCTTTCTTT. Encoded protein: CASSGRVDTEAFF.

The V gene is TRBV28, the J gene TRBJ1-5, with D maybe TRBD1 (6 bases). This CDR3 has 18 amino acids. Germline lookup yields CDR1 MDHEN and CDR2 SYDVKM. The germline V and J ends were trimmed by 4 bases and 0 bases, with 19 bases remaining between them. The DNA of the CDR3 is TGTGCCAGCAGTTCTACCGGACAGATTCAGTATAGCAATCAGCCCCAGCATTTT. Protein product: CASSSTGQIQYSNQPQHF.

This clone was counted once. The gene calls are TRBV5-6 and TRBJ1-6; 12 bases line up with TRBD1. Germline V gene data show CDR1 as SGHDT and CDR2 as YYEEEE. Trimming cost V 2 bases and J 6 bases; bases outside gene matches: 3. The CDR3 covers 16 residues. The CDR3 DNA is TGTGCCAGCAGCTTTGGGACAGGGGGCGGTAATTCACCCCTCCACTTT. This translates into CASSFGTGGGNSPLHF.

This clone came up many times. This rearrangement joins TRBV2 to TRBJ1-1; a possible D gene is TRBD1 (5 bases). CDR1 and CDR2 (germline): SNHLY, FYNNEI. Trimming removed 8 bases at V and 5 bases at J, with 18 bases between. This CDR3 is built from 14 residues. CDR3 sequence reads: CASEEKRQLTEAFF. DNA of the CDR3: TGTGCCAGCGAAGAAAAAAGACAGTTAACTGAAGCTTTCTTT.

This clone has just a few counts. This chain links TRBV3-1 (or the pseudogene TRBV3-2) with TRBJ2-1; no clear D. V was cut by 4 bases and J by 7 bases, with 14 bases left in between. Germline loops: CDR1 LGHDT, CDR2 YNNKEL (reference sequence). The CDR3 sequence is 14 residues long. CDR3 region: CASSPPSLENEQFF. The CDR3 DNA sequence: TGTGCCAGCAGCCCCCCGAGTTTGGAGAATGAGCAGTTCTTC.

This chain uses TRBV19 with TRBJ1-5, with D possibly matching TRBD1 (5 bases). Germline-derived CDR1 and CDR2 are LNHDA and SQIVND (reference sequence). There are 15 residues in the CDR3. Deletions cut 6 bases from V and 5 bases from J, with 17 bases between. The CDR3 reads CASRPGAGPYQPQHF. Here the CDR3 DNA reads TGTGCCAGTAGGCCCGGAGCGGGGCCCTATCAGCCCCAGCATTTT.

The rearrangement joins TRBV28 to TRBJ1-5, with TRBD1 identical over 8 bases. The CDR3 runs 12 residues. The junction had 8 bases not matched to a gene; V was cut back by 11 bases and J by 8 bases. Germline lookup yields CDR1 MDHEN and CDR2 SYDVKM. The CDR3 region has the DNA TGTGCCTCGAGACAGGGGATTGAGCCCCAGCATTTT. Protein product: CASRQGIEPQHF. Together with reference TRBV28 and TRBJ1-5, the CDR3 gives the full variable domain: DVKVTQSSRYLVKRTGEKVFLECVQDMDHENMFWYRQDPGLGLRLIYFSYDVKMKEKGDIPEGYSVSREKKERFSLILESASTNQTSMYLCASRQGIEPQHFGDGTRLSIL.

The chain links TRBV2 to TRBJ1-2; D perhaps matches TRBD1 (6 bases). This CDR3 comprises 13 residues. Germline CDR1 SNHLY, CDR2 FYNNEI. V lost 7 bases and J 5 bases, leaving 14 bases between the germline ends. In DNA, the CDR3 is TGTGCCAGCACGAGGTACAGGGAATATGGCTACACCTTC. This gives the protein CASTRYREYGYTF.

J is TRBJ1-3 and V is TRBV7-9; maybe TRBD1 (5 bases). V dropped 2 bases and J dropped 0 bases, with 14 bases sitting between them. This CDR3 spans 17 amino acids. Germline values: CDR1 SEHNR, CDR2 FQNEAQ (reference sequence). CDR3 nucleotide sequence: TGTGCCAGCAGCTTAAGCTGGTGGGGCCGCTCTGGAAACACCATATATTTT. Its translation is CASSLSWWGRSGNTIYF. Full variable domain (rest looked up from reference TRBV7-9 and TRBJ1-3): DTGVSQNPRHKITKRGQNVTFRCDPISEHNRLYWYRQTLGQGPEFLTYFQNEAQLEKSRLLSDRFSAERPKGSFSTLEIQRTEQGDSAMYLCASSLSWWGRSGNTIYFGEGSWLTVV.

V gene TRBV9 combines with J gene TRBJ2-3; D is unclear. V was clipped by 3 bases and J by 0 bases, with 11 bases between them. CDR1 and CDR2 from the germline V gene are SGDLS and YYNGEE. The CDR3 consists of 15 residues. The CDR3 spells CASSAAQASTDTQYF. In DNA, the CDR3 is TGTGCCAGCAGCGCCGCCCAGGCCAGCACAGATACGCAGTATTTT.